The rows below give T cell receptor beta chains drawn from one sample of a study of T cells in tumors after PD-1 blockade. Some clones are missing from TCRdb's copy, which holds only in-frame ones; the method was immunoSEQ multiplex PCR. The sample lists 1,500 or so clones, roughly 70% occurring once. The specimen comprised tumor tissue, sampled before anti-PD-1 treatment. All receptors come from a human donor with basal cell carcinoma. Each CDR3 is given with its conserved first and last residue. The D gene is left open where the match is weak. Not all rows give a size; the values are once, few, many and, for expanded clones, a class.

hyperexpanded TRBJ2-1 TRBV14 - CASSQNPSYNEQFF TGTGCCAGCAGCCAGAACCCGTCCTACAATGAGCAGTTCTTC
- TRBJ2-1 TRBV20-1 - CSASDSGSYNEQFF TGCAGTGCTAGTGACAGCGGCTCCTACAATGAGCAGTTCTTC
- TRBJ2-1 TRBV6-5 TRBD1 CASSKRGPDEQFF TGTGCCAGCAGTAAAAGGGGGCCCGATGAGCAGTTCTTC
- TRBJ2-2 TRBV5-1 TRBD1 CASSPRGRNTGELFF TGCGCCAGCAGCCCCAGGGGGAGAAACACCGGGGAGCTGTTTTTT
- TRBJ2-3 TRBV10-1 TRBD2 CASSEGGRGDTQYF TGCGCCAGCAGTGAGGGCGGGAGGGGTGATACGCAGTATTTT
once TRBJ2-7 TRBV12-3/TRBV12-4 - CASSFGISYEQYF TGTGCCAGCAGTTTTGGGATCTCCTACGAGCAGTACTTC
few TRBJ2-7 TRBV5-4 - CASSLYWNREQYF TGTGCCAGCAGCTTGTACTGGAATAGAGAGCAGTACTTC
- TRBJ1-2 TRBV7-8 - CASSLLGAVDLNYGYTF TGTGCCAGCAGCTTACTCGGGGCCGTCGACCTTAACTATGGCTACACCTTC
- TRBJ1-6 TRBV4-1 - CASSQDARPQANSPLHF TGCGCCAGCAGCCAAGACGCGAGGCCCCAAGCAAATTCACCCCTCCACTTT
- TRBJ2-1 TRBV5-1 TRBD2 CASSFAGVQIGNEQFF TGCGCCAGCAGCTTTGCGGGAGTTCAGATTGGCAATGAGCAGTTCTTC
- TRBJ1-1 TRBV18 - CASSPQGMNTEAFF TGTGCCAGCTCACCACAAGGAATGAACACTGAAGCTTTCTTT
- TRBJ2-7 TRBV28 TRBD1 CASLPTGQGYEQYF TGTGCCAGCCTACCCACCGGACAGGGCTACGAGCAGTACTTC
- TRBJ2-3 TRBV6-5 - CASSLTDTDTQYF TGTGCCAGCAGTTTAACAGACACAGATACGCAGTATTTT
- TRBJ2-3 TRBV9 - CASSTQGGETDTQYF TGTGCCAGCAGCACACAGGGAGGGGAGACAGATACGCAGTATTTT
- TRBJ2-1 TRBV13 TRBD2 CASSPEGLAGDNEQFF TGTGCCAGCAGCCCAGAGGGACTAGCGGGGGACAATGAGCAGTTCTTC
- TRBJ2-6 TRBV9 - CASSVEGSRANVLTF TGTGCCAGCAGCGTAGAGGGCTCTAGGGCCAACGTCCTGACTTTC
once TRBJ2-1 TRBV5-1 - CASSGPSALNEQFF TGCGCCAGCAGCGGACCGAGCGCCCTCAATGAGCAGTTCTTC
once TRBJ2-5 TRBV7-3 - CASSTTGSIGETQYF TGTGCCAGCAGCACTACCGGGAGCATAGGAGAGACCCAGTACTTC
once TRBJ2-3 TRBV2 - CASQSWRAGGDTQYF TGTGCCAGCCAGTCTTGGAGGGCCGGGGGAGATACGCAGTATTTT
- TRBJ1-1 TRBV11-2 - CASSPPRSVMNTEAFF TGTGCCAGCAGCCCCCCACGGTCGGTCATGAACACTGAAGCTTTCTTT
once TRBJ1-2 TRBV28 - CASSLMGGIGRYF TGTGCCAGCAGTTTGATGGGGGGGATAGGAAGATACTTC
- TRBJ2-2 TRBV6-5 - CASDRDFGNTGELFF TGTGCCAGCGATAGGGACTTTGGGAACACCGGGGAGCTGTTTTTT
- TRBJ2-7 TRBV6-5 - CASSRANTNEQYF TGTGCCAGCAGTCGTGCCAACACCAACGAGCAGTACTTC
- TRBJ1-2 TRBV28 - CASRDFEGEYYGYTF TGTGCCAGCAGAGACTTTGAGGGAGAATACTATGGCTACACCTTC
- TRBJ2-7 TRBV20-1 - CSASGGASSYEQYF TGCAGTGCTAGTGGGGGGGCCAGCTCCTACGAGCAGTACTTC
- TRBJ1-6 TRBV6-2/TRBV6-3 TRBD1 CASSHRTGRSHSPLHF TGTGCCAGCAGTCACAGGACAGGGAGGAGCCATTCACCCCTCCACTTT
- TRBJ2-2 TRBV25-1 - CASSEGGNGAGELFF TGTGCCAGCAGTGAAGGGGGCAATGGGGCCGGGGAGCTGTTTTTT
few TRBJ1-2 TRBV27 - CASSFRDNNYGYTF TGTGCCAGCAGTTTCCGGGACAACAACTATGGCTACACCTTC